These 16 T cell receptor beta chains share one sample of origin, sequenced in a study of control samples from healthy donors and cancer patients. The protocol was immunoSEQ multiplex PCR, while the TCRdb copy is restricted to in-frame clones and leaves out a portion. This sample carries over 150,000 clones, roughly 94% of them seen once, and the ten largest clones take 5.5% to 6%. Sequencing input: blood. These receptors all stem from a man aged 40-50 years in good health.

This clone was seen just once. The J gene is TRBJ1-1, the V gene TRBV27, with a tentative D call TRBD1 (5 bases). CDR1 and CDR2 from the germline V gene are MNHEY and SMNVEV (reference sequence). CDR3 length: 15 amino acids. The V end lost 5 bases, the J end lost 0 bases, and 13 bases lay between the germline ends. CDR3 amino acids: CASSPLDRVNTEAFF. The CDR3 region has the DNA TGTGCCAGCAGTCCCCTTGACAGAGTGAACACTGAAGCTTTCTTT.

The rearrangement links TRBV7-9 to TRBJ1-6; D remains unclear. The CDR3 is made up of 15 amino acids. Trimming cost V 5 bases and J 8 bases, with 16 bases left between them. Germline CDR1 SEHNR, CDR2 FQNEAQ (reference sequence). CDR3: CASSRNLDGHSPLHF. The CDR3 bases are TGTGCCAGCAGCCGAAATCTGGACGGACATTCACCCCTCCACTTT.

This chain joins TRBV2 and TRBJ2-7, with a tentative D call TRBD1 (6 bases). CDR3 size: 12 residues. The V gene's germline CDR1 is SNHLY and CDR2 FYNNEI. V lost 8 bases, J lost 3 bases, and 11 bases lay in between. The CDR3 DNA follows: TGTGCCAGCGGGACAACCCGCTACGAGCAGTACTTC. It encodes CASGTTRYEQYF.

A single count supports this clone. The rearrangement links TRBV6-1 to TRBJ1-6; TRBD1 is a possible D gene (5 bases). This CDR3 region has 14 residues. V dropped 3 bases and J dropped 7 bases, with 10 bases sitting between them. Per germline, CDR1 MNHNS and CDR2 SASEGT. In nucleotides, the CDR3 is TGTGCCAGCAGTGAGGTCAGGGCGAATTCACCCCTCCACTTT. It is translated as CASSEVRANSPLHF.

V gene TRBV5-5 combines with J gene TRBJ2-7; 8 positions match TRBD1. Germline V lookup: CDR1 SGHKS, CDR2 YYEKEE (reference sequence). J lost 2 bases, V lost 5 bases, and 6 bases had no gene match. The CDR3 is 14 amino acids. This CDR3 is CASRSRGRTYEQYF. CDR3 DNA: TGTGCCAGCAGATCCAGGGGGCGGACCTACGAGCAGTACTTC. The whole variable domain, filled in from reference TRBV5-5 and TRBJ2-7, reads DAGVTQSPTHLIKTRGQQVTLRCSPISGHKSVSWYQQVLGQGPQFIFQYYEKEERGRGNFPDRFSARQFPNYSSELNVNALLLGDSALYLCASRSRGRTYEQYFGPGTRLTVT.

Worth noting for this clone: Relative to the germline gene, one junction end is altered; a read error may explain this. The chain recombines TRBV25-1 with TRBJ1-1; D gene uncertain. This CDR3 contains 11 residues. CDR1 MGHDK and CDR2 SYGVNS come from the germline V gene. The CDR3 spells CASSKGLEAFF. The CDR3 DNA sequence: TGTGCCAGCAGTAAGGGTCTTGAAGCTTTTTTT.

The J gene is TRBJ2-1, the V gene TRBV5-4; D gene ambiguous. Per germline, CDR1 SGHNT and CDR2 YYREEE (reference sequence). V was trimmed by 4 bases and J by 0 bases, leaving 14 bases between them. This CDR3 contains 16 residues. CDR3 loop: CASSAFLAYSYNEQFF. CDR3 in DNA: TGTGCCAGCAGCGCGTTTCTGGCTTACTCCTACAATGAGCAGTTCTTC.

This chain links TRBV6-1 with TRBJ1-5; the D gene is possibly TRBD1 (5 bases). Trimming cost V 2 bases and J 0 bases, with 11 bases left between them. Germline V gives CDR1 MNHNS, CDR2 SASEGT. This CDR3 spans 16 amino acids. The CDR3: CASSEQGSYSNQPQHF. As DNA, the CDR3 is TGTGCCAGCAGTGAACAGGGTAGCTATAGCAATCAGCCCCAGCATTTT.

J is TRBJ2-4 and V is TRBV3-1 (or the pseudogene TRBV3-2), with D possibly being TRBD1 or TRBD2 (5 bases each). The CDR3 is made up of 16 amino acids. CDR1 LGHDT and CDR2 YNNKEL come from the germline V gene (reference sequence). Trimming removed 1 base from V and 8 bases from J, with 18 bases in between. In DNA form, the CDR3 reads TGTGCCAGCAGCCAAGGGGTCCCAGGGAGTGTAGACATTCAGTACTTC. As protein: CASSQGVPGSVDIQYF.

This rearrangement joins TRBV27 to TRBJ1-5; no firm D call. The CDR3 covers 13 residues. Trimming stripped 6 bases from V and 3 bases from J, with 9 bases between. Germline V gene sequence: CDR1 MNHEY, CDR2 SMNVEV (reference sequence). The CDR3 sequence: CASRGPINQPQHF. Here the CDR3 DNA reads TGTGCCAGCAGGGGCCCAATCAATCAGCCCCAGCATTTT.

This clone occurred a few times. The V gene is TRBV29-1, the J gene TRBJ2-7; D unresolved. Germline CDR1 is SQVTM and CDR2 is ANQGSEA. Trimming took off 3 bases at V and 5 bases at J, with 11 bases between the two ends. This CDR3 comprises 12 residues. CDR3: CSVDAPVDEQYF. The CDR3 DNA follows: TGCAGCGTTGACGCCCCGGTTGACGAGCAGTACTTC.

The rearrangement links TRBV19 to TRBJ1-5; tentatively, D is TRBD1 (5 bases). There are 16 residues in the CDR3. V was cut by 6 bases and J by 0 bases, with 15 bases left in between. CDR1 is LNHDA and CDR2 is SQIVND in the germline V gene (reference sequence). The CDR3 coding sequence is TGTGCCAGTAGAGGCCCCAGGGTTCATAGCAATCAGCCCCAGCATTTT. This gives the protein CASRGPRVHSNQPQHF.

CDR3 nucleotide sequence: TGTGCCAGCAGCTTTACTAGCGCGACAGATACGCAGTATTTT. Translation: CASSFTSATDTQYF. The chain carries TRBV11-2 and TRBJ2-3; the match to TRBD2 covers 7 bases. The CDR3 has 14 amino acids. V was pared by 3 bases and J by 3 bases, with 3 bases of the junction left unmatched. Germline assignment: CDR1 SGHAT and CDR2 FQNNGV.

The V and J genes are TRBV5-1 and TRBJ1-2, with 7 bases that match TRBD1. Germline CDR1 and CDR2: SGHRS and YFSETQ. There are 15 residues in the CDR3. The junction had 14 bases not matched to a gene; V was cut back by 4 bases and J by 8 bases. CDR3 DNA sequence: TGCGCCAGCAGCGTAGACAGGGATGTGGTGAAGGGCTACACCTTC. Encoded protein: CASSVDRDVVKGYTF.

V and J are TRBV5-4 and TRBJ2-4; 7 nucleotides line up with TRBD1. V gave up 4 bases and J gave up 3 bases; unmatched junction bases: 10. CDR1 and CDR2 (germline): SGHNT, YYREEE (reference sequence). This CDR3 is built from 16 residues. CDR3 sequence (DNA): TGTGCCAGCAGCAACCGACAGGGTATCAGCAAAAACATTCAGTACTTC. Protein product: CASSNRQGISKNIQYF.

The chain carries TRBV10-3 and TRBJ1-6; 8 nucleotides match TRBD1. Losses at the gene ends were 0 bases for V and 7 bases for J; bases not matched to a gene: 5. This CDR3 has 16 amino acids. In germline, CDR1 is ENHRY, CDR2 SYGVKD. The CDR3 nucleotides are TGTGCCATCAGTGAGTCCGGACAGGGAGGCAATTCACCCCTCCACTTT. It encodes CAISESGQGGNSPLHF.